The 28 T cell receptor beta chains in this list originate from one sample, sequenced in a study of T cells in severe cutaneous drug reactions. Libraries were made by iRepertoire multiplex PCR with TCR subtype-specific primers for bulk and single-cell sequencing. Reprocessing the multiplex PCR reads, TCRdb reports a single entry for every CDR3 protein and omits DNA. This table holds over 20,000 distinct CDR3 sequences. The patients sequenced had a carbamazepine-induced Stevens-Johnson syndrome or toxic epidermal necrolysis reaction. Sequenced input: PBMCs. The receptors derive from a human donor with toxic epidermal necrolysis, a severe cutaneous drug reaction.

The V call is TRBV7-9, the J call TRBJ1-5. Germline CDR1 SEHNR, CDR2 FQNEAQ (reference sequence). The CDR3 contains 13 residues. The CDR3 loop reads CASSLGVQQPQHF.

J is TRBJ2-3 and V is TRBV15; TCRdb's D call, TRBD2, is unchecked because there is no DNA. The germline gives CDR1 LNHNV, CDR2 YYDKDF (reference sequence). This CDR3 spans 15 amino acids. The chain's CDR3 is CATSTNPGLSDTQYF.

The rearrangement links TRBV27 to TRBJ2-1; the D call from TCRdb, TRBD2, cannot be confirmed without DNA. The CDR3 contains 13 residues. Germline CDR1 reads MNHEY; CDR2 reads SMNVEV (reference sequence). The CDR3 is CASSLVAGAEQFF.

V usage is TRBV29-1 and J usage is TRBJ2-7; TCRdb's assignment of TRBD1 cannot be checked, as there is no DNA. The CDR3 is made up of 15 amino acids. Germline CDR1 SQVTM, CDR2 ANQGSEA. The CDR3 protein is CSVERGQGNFYEQYF.

The rearrangement uses TRBV6-1 and TRBJ2-1; the TCRdb call, TRBD1, lacks DNA for checking. CDR3 length: 14 amino acids. Germline V CDR1 and CDR2: MNHNS, SASEGT. This CDR3 reads CASSEIRGRIEQFF.

The chain links TRBV24-1 to TRBJ2-3; TCRdb lists TRBD2, though no DNA is available to test this call. The germline V gene has CDR1 KGHDR and CDR2 SFDVKD. There are 14 residues in the CDR3. CDR3 region: CATSDLLVGDTQYF.

This chain uses TRBV4-1 with TRBJ2-1; TCRdb's D gene call, TRBD2, goes unchecked for lack of DNA. From germline, CDR1 is MGHRA and CDR2 YSYEKL. The CDR3 runs 15 residues. CDR3 protein: CASSRGGLADNEQFF.

The chain uses TRBV19 and TRBJ1-6. Germline V gives CDR1 LNHDA, CDR2 SQIVND (reference sequence). The CDR3 runs to 15 residues. The CDR3 sequence is CASSSTGSYNSPLHF. The full variable domain, rest sourced from reference TRBV19 and TRBJ1-6, is DGGITQSPKYLFRKEGQNVTLSCEQNLNHDAMYWYRQDPGQGLRLIYYSQIVNDFQKGDIAEGYSVSREKKESFPLTVTSAQKNPTAFYLCASSSTGSYNSPLHFGNGTRLTVT.

J is TRBJ1-6 and V is TRBV7-9; without DNA, the TCRdb call of TRBD1 cannot be checked. CDR1 is SEHNR, CDR2 FQNEAQ, per germline (reference sequence). This CDR3 comprises 16 residues. CDR3 amino acids: CASSRSDRGDNSPLHF.

This clonotype is labeled medium-sized based on frequency. The chain combines TRBV10-3 with TRBJ1-2; TCRdb proposes TRBD1, but this gene call is untestable without DNA. This CDR3 has 13 residues. CDR1 is ENHRY, CDR2 SYGVKD, per germline. CDR3 sequence: CAIRSRGGYGYTF.

The V and J genes are TRBV12-3 or TRBV12-4 and TRBJ2-7; with no DNA, the TCRdb D assignment of TRBD1 cannot be verified. This CDR3 comprises 15 residues. CDR3 sequence: CASSRTGGSSYEQYF.

The chain combines TRBV24-1 with TRBJ2-7. CDR3 length: 13 residues. Looked up from germline, CDR1 is KGHDR and CDR2 is SFDVKD. The CDR3 is CATSDLDDYEQYF.

This chain connects TRBV19 to TRBJ2-3. CDR1 LNHDA and CDR2 SQIVND come from the germline V gene (reference sequence). This CDR3 contains 14 residues. This CDR3 is CASSHRWDTDTQYF.

The chain couples TRBV28 to TRBJ1-1; TCRdb proposes TRBD1, but this gene call is untestable without DNA. Germline V gene sequence: CDR1 MDHEN, CDR2 SYDVKM. This CDR3 is built from 15 residues. This CDR3 reads CASPGGGESNTEAFF.

This chain uses TRBV10-2 with TRBJ1-2; the TRBD1 assignment by TCRdb is unverifiable without DNA. CDR1 WSHSY and CDR2 SAAADI come from the germline V gene. This CDR3 spans 15 amino acids. This chain's CDR3 is CASRSTGAERNGYTF.

This chain uses TRBV12-3 or TRBV12-4 with TRBJ2-1; TCRdb designates TRBD1, a call that cannot be tested without DNA. This CDR3 contains 15 residues. CDR3 sequence: CATHRGDSRGHEQFF.

CDR3: CASSFRGSEQYF. V gene TRBV5-1 combines with J gene TRBJ2-7; the D gene TCRdb calls, TRBD1, cannot be checked with no DNA. This CDR3 contains 12 residues. CDR1 is SGHRS, CDR2 YFSETQ, per germline.

The V gene is TRBV7-9, the J gene TRBJ2-5; the TCRdb D gene call, TRBD2, has no DNA to confirm it. The germline gives CDR1 SEHNR, CDR2 FQNEAQ (reference sequence). This CDR3 region has 15 residues. CDR3 loop: CASSPARDQKETQYF.

The chain uses TRBV4-2 and TRBJ2-1; as DNA is missing, the TRBD2 call by TCRdb cannot be tested. The CDR3 has 15 amino acids. The germline CDR1 and CDR2 sequences are LGHNA and YNFKEQ. Here the CDR3 reads CASSQTRTSAQGQFF.

This rearrangement joins TRBV7-9 to TRBJ2-7. The germline V gene has CDR1 SEHNR and CDR2 FQNEAQ (reference sequence). CDR3 size: 13 residues. CDR3 amino acids: CASSLRGSYEQYF.

The chain joins TRBV20-1 to TRBJ1-5; TCRdb names TRBD1, which stays unverified in the absence of DNA. The CDR3 runs 14 residues. The germline V gene encodes CDR1 DFQATT and CDR2 SNEGSKA (reference sequence). The CDR3 sequence is CSAQIRGNSQPQHF.

The chain employs TRBV3-1 and TRBJ2-1. The length of the CDR3 is 13 residues. Germline V gene lookup returns CDR1 LGHDT and CDR2 YNNKEL (reference sequence). CDR3 amino acids: CASTFTTVDEQFF.

This chain links TRBV4-3 with TRBJ1-1. This CDR3 has 13 amino acids. Germline V lookup: CDR1 LGHNA, CDR2 YSLEER. CDR3 amino acids: CASSQQLNTEAFF.

The V gene is TRBV7-2, the J gene TRBJ1-1; TCRdb selects TRBD1, and the lack of DNA leaves this call unchecked. The CDR3 runs to 15 residues. Germline CDR1 SGHTA, CDR2 FQGNSA. The CDR3 sequence is CASSLHFPPNTEAFF.

Frequency places this clonotype as medium-sized. CDR3 sequence reads: CASSEDGLDRMLETQYF. J is TRBJ2-5 and V is TRBV2; TCRdb gives TRBD2 as the D gene, but with no DNA this cannot be confirmed. The CDR3 is 17 residues long. CDR1 SNHLY and CDR2 FYNNEI come from the germline V gene.

V gene TRBV4-3 combines with J gene TRBJ2-2. CDR1 and CDR2 (germline): LGHNA, YSLEER. CDR3 size: 15 residues. This CDR3 reads CASSQDLQYTGELFF.

The V and J genes are TRBV28 and TRBJ2-7. The CDR3 is 13 residues long. Germline CDR1 and CDR2: MDHEN and SYDVKM. The CDR3 is CASSSDFTYEQYF. Looking up the rest from reference TRBV28 and TRBJ2-7 gives the full variable domain: DVKVTQSSRYLVKRTGEKVFLECVQDMDHENMFWYRQDPGLGLRLIYFSYDVKMKEKGDIPEGYSVSREKKERFSLILESASTNQTSMYLCASSSDFTYEQYFGPGTRLTVT.

Measured by frequency, this clonotype is medium-sized. The chain joins TRBV6-1 to TRBJ1-5. The CDR3 is 14 residues long. From germline, CDR1 is MNHNS and CDR2 SASEGT. CDR3 amino acids: CASSYREGNQPQHF.